What follows describes a single T cell receptor beta chain. What it binds is not known. This sample stems from a study of shared clonotypes between healthy human individuals. Study-wide results and caveats: Relative to clonotypes present in all four donors, those not shared had lower generation probabilities.

The CDR3 is 13 amino acids. Germline CDR1 and CDR2: MNHEY and SMNVEV (reference sequence). Trimming removed 5 bases at V and 4 bases at J, with 9 bases between. Using immunoSEQ multiplex PCR, the repertoire was profiled, and TCRdb retains in-frame clones only, with some absent. The table includes about 2.3 million clones, approximately 93% detected once. The sequence derives from a man younger than 35 in good health. Some clones in this sample may be carry-over from other donors' samples. The chain employs TRBV27 and TRBJ2-1; D is undetermined. Sequenced sample: naive CD4+ T cells from PBMCs. Described subset: CD45RA+ positively selected. The DNA for the CDR3 is TGTGCCAGCAGTCCGACCAGATACAATGAGCAGTTCTTC. Protein sequence: CASSPTRYNEQFF.